The 21 T cell receptor beta chains below all came from one sample that was sequenced in a study of blood T cell repertoires in COVID-19. Clones were read by immunoSEQ multiplex PCR, and TCRdb kept only the in-frame ones, dropping some. The sample carries about 260,000 clones, 91% recorded once. The sequenced material came from peripheral blood. The receptor source for this set is a person aged 18 to 30 with COVID-19, enrolled during active disease.

This clone was seen only a few times. Within the sample, other DNA sequences also encode this same CDR3. The chain combines TRBV6-5 with TRBJ1-5; TRBD1 aligns across 8 bases. Germline V gene sequence: CDR1 MNHEY, CDR2 SVGAGI. CDR3 length: 13 amino acids. The trim removed 7 bases at V and 4 bases at J, leaving 3 bases unmatched. Written as DNA, the CDR3 is TGTGCCAGCACCGGACAGGGTAATCAGCCCCAGCATTTT. Residues: CASTGQGNQPQHF.

The chain combines TRBV7-8 with TRBJ2-6, with a tentative D call TRBD1 (6 bases). Trimming removed 5 bases from V and 0 bases from J, with 20 bases in between. CDR3 length: 19 amino acids. The V gene's germline CDR1 is SGHVS and CDR2 FQNEAQ. The CDR3 coding sequence is TGTGCCAGCAGCGGGAGCACAGGGCAGGCACTCTCTGGGGCCAACGTCCTGACTTTC. It encodes CASSGSTGQALSGANVLTF.

The V call is TRBV7-6, the J call TRBJ1-4; D remains ambiguous. The V and J ends lost 5 bases and 4 bases respectively, with 11 bases between them. The germline CDR1 and CDR2 sequences are SGHVS and FNYEAQ. The CDR3 runs to 14 residues. CDR3 in DNA: TGTGCCAGCAGCGCAAGAATCAGTAATGAAAAACTGTTTTTT. As protein: CASSARISNEKLFF.

V is TRBV5-6 and J is TRBJ1-6; 7 positions agree with TRBD1. J gave up 8 bases and V 0 bases, and 5 bases lay outside the gene matches. The CDR3 consists of 15 residues. Germline lookup yields CDR1 SGHDT and CDR2 YYEEEE. CDR3 in DNA: TGTGCCAGCAGCTTGGGACAGGGACTGGATTCACCCCTCCACTTT. As protein: CASSLGQGLDSPLHF. Using reference TRBV5-6 and TRBJ1-6 for the parts outside the CDR3, the full variable domain is DAGVTQSPTHLIKTRGQQVTLRCSPKSGHDTVSWYQQALGQGPQFIFQYYEEEERQRGNFPDRFSGHQFPNYSSELNVNALLLGDSALYLCASSLGQGLDSPLHFGNGTRLTVT.

This chain joins TRBV19 and TRBJ1-4; tentatively, D is TRBD1 (5 bases). V lost 6 bases to trimming and J lost 7 bases, with 9 bases between them. CDR3 size: 12 residues. Germline CDR1 and CDR2: LNHDA and SQIVND (reference sequence). The CDR3, as DNA: TGTGCCAGTAGACGGGGGGTTGAAAAACTGTTTTTT. It encodes CASRRGVEKLFF.

DNA of the CDR3: TGTGCCAGTAGTATGGAGTCAGGGGATTATAGCAATCAGCCCCAGCATTTT. Amino acids: CASSMESGDYSNQPQHF. The chain links TRBV19 to TRBJ1-5; possible D gene TRBD1, 6 bases. Trimming removed 3 bases from V and 0 bases from J, with 15 bases in between. The CDR3 sequence is 17 residues long. Germline loops: CDR1 LNHDA, CDR2 SQIVND (reference sequence).

This clone was recorded once. V gene TRBV7-9 combines with J gene TRBJ2-7, with 7 bases identical to TRBD1. The germline gives CDR1 SEHNR, CDR2 FQNEAQ (reference sequence). The CDR3 totals 14 residues. The V gene end was trimmed by 1 base and the J gene end by 3 bases; junction bases not matched to a gene: 3. The CDR3 loop is CASSLDGTVYEQYF. CDR3 coding DNA: TGTGCCAGCAGCTTAGATGGGACAGTCTACGAGCAGTACTTC.

This chain connects TRBV27 to TRBJ2-1; weak D call: TRBD2 (6 bases). Germline V lookup: CDR1 MNHEY, CDR2 SMNVEV (reference sequence). This CDR3 comprises 15 residues. Trimming stripped 3 bases from V and 6 bases from J, with 15 bases between. The chain's CDR3 is CASSFSTGDFNEQFF. CDR3 sequence (DNA): TGTGCCAGCAGTTTCTCCACGGGAGATTTCAATGAGCAGTTCTTC.

The V and J genes are TRBV10-3 and TRBJ2-7, with 8 positions matching TRBD1. The ends lost 6 bases at V and 1 base at J; junction bases unmatched: 5. The CDR3 spans 14 residues. Germline values: CDR1 ENHRY, CDR2 SYGVKD. CDR3 nucleotides: TGTGCCATCAGGCCCGGGACAGGTTCCTACGAGCAGTACTTC. This codes for CAIRPGTGSYEQYF.

The chain couples TRBV5-8 to TRBJ2-1, with D possibly TRBD2 on 6 matching bases. This CDR3 spans 14 amino acids. V was clipped by 7 bases and J by 3 bases, with 14 bases between them. Germline loops: CDR1 SGHTS, CDR2 YDEGEE. The chain's CDR3 is CASRTGTDYNEQFF. The CDR3 DNA reads TGTGCCAGCCGAACCGGGACTGACTACAATGAGCAGTTCTTC. Combining the CDR3 with reference TRBV5-8 and TRBJ2-1 gives the whole variable domain EAGVTQSPTHLIKTRGQQATLRCSPISGHTSVYWYQQALGLGLQFLLWYDEGEERNRGNFPPRFSGRQFPNYSSELNVNALELEDSALYLCASRTGTDYNEQFFGPGTRLTVL.

The chain is built from TRBV6-4 and TRBJ2-1, with D hard to call. Trimming pared 3 bases from V and 7 bases from J, leaving 13 bases between. The CDR3 is 14 amino acids. In germline, CDR1 is MRHNA, CDR2 SNTAGT. DNA for the CDR3: TGTGCCAGCAGTGAGGGCGATCAGGTTAATGAGCAGTTCTTC. This translates into CASSEGDQVNEQFF.

This chain connects TRBV5-4 to TRBJ2-1, with TRBD2 matching over 8 bases. Germline CDR1 and CDR2: SGHNT and YYREEE (reference sequence). The CDR3 spans 15 residues. V trimming: 3 bases; J trimming: 8 bases; junction bases outside the gene matches: 10. CDR3 in DNA: TGTGCCAGCAGCTCCCCGTGGCACGGGGGGGATGAGCAGTTCTTC. Translating gives CASSSPWHGGDEQFF.

The genes are TRBV10-3 and TRBJ2-5; 8 positions match TRBD2. Germline lookup yields CDR1 ENHRY and CDR2 SYGVKD. The ends lost 5 bases at V and 3 bases at J; junction bases unmatched: 5. The CDR3 is 14 residues long. CDR3 region: CAISKRESKETQYF. The CDR3 nucleotides read TGTGCCATCAGTAAGCGGGAGAGTAAAGAGACCCAGTACTTC.

This clone was observed a single time. This rearrangement joins TRBV7-9 to TRBJ2-1, with 11 bases identical to TRBD2. Losses at the gene ends were 1 base for V and 6 bases for J; bases not matched to a gene: 2. Germline lookup yields CDR1 SEHNR and CDR2 FQNEAQ (reference sequence). The CDR3 spans 15 residues. The CDR3 sequence: CASSLVAGGGNEQFF. CDR3 coding DNA: TGTGCCAGCAGCTTAGTAGCGGGAGGGGGCAATGAGCAGTTCTTC.

The chain carries TRBV10-3 and TRBJ2-2, with D unresolved. The CDR3 is 12 amino acids. Germline V lookup: CDR1 ENHRY, CDR2 SYGVKD. V was clipped by 6 bases and J by 3 bases, with 5 bases between them. The CDR3 loop is CAIRAYTGELFF. CDR3 nucleotides: TGTGCCATCAGAGCGTACACCGGGGAGCTGTTTTTT.

J is TRBJ1-1 and V is TRBV19; D unresolved. V dropped 4 bases and J dropped 4 bases, with 7 bases sitting between them. This CDR3 has 12 residues. Per germline, CDR1 LNHDA and CDR2 SQIVND (reference sequence). In DNA, the CDR3 is TGTGCCAGTAGTACCAGCGGCACTGAAGCTTTCTTT. It codes for CASSTSGTEAFF.

The chain is built from TRBV7-2 and TRBJ2-7, with 10 nucleotides matching TRBD2. Germline CDR1 SGHTA, CDR2 FQGNSA. The CDR3 runs 15 residues. The ends lost 5 bases at V and 4 bases at J; junction bases unmatched: 8. The CDR3 DNA follows: TGTGCCAGCAGCCGTCGCGGGACTAGCGCTTACGAGCAGTACTTC. It specifies CASSRRGTSAYEQYF.

The chain has TRBV19 and TRBJ2-2; D is possibly TRBD2 (5 bases). The CDR3 loop spans 13 amino acids. Germline values: CDR1 LNHDA, CDR2 SQIVND (reference sequence). With 9 bases removed from V and 3 bases from J, the gap between germline ends came to 11 bases. The CDR3 region is CASLRGHTGELFF. Written as DNA, the CDR3 is TGTGCCAGCCTCCGGGGTCACACCGGGGAGCTGTTTTTT.

V usage is TRBV24-1 and J usage is TRBJ2-1; D call uncertain. Germline CDR1 KGHDR, CDR2 SFDVKD. Trimming left V 0 bases short and J 7 bases short, with 12 bases between. The CDR3 spans 15 residues. For the CDR3, the DNA is TGTGCCACCAGTGATTTGTCCGGCGGTGGGAATGAGCAGTTCTTC. This encodes CATSDLSGGGNEQFF.

V and J are TRBV29-1 and TRBJ1-2; D may be TRBD1 (6 bases). The CDR3 length is 13 residues. Trimming left V 7 bases short and J 4 bases short, with 16 bases between. Germline CDR1 is SQVTM and CDR2 is ANQGSEA. The CDR3 nucleotides are TGCAGCGCTCGGGACACTCATCTCTATGGCTACACCTTC. Protein product: CSARDTHLYGYTF.

The chain carries TRBV25-1 and TRBJ2-3; D is ambiguous. V lost 1 base and J lost 4, with 3 bases in between. The CDR3 is 12 amino acids. Germline V gene data show CDR1 as MGHDK and CDR2 as SYGVNS. For the CDR3, the DNA is TGTGCCAGCAGTGAATTCGCAGATACGCAGTATTTT. Amino acid sequence: CASSEFADTQYF.